Shown below are 12 T cell receptor beta chains from a single sample sequenced in a study of T cells in localized non-small cell lung cancer. The protocol was immunoSEQ multiplex PCR, while the TCRdb copy is restricted to in-frame clones and leaves out a portion. The sample gives 30,000 to 45,000 clones, approximately 90% of which show up once; approximately 7.2% is in the top ten. The material sequenced was peripheral blood, taken before any cancer treatment. The receptors were sampled from a woman aged 40 to 75 with stage I lung adenocarcinoma.

V gene TRBV30 combines with J gene TRBJ2-7; 7 nucleotides agree with TRBD2. The germline gives CDR1 GTSNPN, CDR2 SVGIG (reference sequence). The CDR3 spans 14 residues. V lost 8 bases to trimming and J lost 5 bases; unmatched junction nucleotides: 15. CDR3 region: CAGRFNERGHEQYF. Written as DNA, the CDR3 is TGTGCCGGACGGTTTAACGAGCGGGGCCACGAGCAGTACTTC.

This rearrangement joins TRBV16 to TRBJ1-2; 10 nucleotides agree with TRBD1. V dropped 1 base and J dropped 5; count of bases not matched to a gene: 10. CDR1 is KGHSY and CDR2 is FQNENV in the germline V gene. This CDR3 has 17 amino acids. The CDR3 is CASSQYLQGTGDYGYTF. CDR3 DNA sequence: TGTGCCAGCAGCCAATATCTGCAAGGGACAGGGGATTATGGCTACACCTTC.

This clone has only a few counts. The chain couples TRBV7-9 to TRBJ1-6; 7 nucleotides agree with TRBD1. V trimming: 4 bases; J trimming: 7 bases; junction bases outside the gene matches: 7. The CDR3 has 15 residues. Germline values: CDR1 SEHNR, CDR2 FQNEAQ (reference sequence). The CDR3 sequence: CASSSDGTENSPLHF. The CDR3 DNA follows: TGTGCCAGCAGCTCAGACGGGACAGAAAATTCACCCCTCCACTTT.

The chain recombines TRBV5-4 with TRBJ2-1; TRBD1 is a possible D gene (5 bases). The CDR3 has 15 residues. The germline V gene has CDR1 SGHNT and CDR2 YYREEE (reference sequence). V was trimmed by 2 bases and J by 0 bases, leaving 9 bases between them. In DNA, the CDR3 is TGTGCCAGCAGCTTTCGAACAGGCTCCTACAATGAGCAGTTCTTC. This translates into CASSFRTGSYNEQFF.

This clone was observed a handful of times. CDR3 in amino acids: CASSLGENSPLHF. In nucleotides, the CDR3 is TGTGCCAGCAGCTTAGGGGAGAACTCACCCCTCCACTTT. This chain joins TRBV7-9 and TRBJ1-6; no clear D gene. V lost 1 base and J lost 10, with 8 bases in between. Germline CDR1 is SEHNR and CDR2 is FQNEAQ (reference sequence). The CDR3 has 13 amino acids. Drawing the rest from reference TRBV7-9 and TRBJ1-6, the complete variable domain is DTGVSQNPRHKITKRGQNVTFRCDPISEHNRLYWYRQTLGQGPEFLTYFQNEAQLEKSRLLSDRFSAERPKGSFSTLEIQRTEQGDSAMYLCASSLGENSPLHFGNGTRLTVT.

This clone was recorded once. The chain is built from TRBV29-1 and TRBJ2-2; TRBD1 agrees at 12 bases. There are 15 residues in the CDR3. Germline V lookup: CDR1 SQVTM, CDR2 ANQGSEA. J was trimmed by 3 bases and V by 7 bases; bases with no gene match: 6. CDR3 region: CSAGTGGSDTGELFF. The CDR3 region has the DNA TGCAGCGCCGGGACAGGGGGCTCTGACACCGGGGAGCTGTTTTTT.

The V gene is TRBV5-1, the J gene TRBJ2-2, with 11 bases lining up with TRBD2. CDR3 length: 16 amino acids. V lost 4 bases, J lost 4 bases, and 6 bases stayed unmatched. Germline assignment: CDR1 SGHRS and CDR2 YFSETQ. Here the CDR3 DNA reads TGCGCCAGCAGCCTCCTAGCGGGGGGACTCACCGGGGAGCTGTTTTTT. This translates into CASSLLAGGLTGELFF. Drawing the rest from reference TRBV5-1 and TRBJ2-2, the complete variable domain is KAGVTQTPRYLIKTRGQQVTLSCSPISGHRSVSWYQQTPGQGLQFLFEYFSETQRNKGNFPGRFSGRQFSNSRSEMNVSTLELGDSALYLCASSLLAGGLTGELFFGEGSRLTVL.

The chain uses TRBV9 and TRBJ2-5; tentative D call: TRBD2 (6 bases). The germline gives CDR1 SGDLS, CDR2 YYNGEE. V dropped 3 bases and J dropped 1 base, with 13 bases sitting between them. The CDR3 runs to 15 residues. CDR3 in DNA: TGTGCCAGCAGCGGGGTTGGGACTTTCCAAGAGACCCAGTACTTC. It is translated as CASSGVGTFQETQYF. The variable domain in full, completed from reference TRBV9 and TRBJ2-5, reads DSGVTQTPKHLITATGQRVTLRCSPRSGDLSVYWYQQSLDQGLQFLIQYYNGEERAKGNILERFSAQQFPDLHSELNLSSLELGDSALYFCASSGVGTFQETQYFGPGTRLLVL.

The DNA of the CDR3 is TGTGCCAGCAGTATCACAGGGGGTAGCAATCAGCCCCAGCATTTT. Amino acids: CASSITGGSNQPQHF. The chain links TRBV6-5 to TRBJ1-5; 8 bases line up with TRBD1. This CDR3 region has 15 residues. V dropped 5 bases and J dropped 0; count of bases not matched to a gene: 3. Germline-derived CDR1 and CDR2 are MNHEY and SVGAGI.

The chain recombines TRBV28 with TRBJ1-5, with D hard to call. V was clipped by 5 bases and J by 0 bases, with 11 bases between them. The CDR3 covers 15 residues. Germline assignment: CDR1 MDHEN and CDR2 SYDVKM. CDR3 sequence (DNA): TGTGCCAGCAGTCCCCCCGGGTATAGCAATCAGCCCCAGCATTTT. It is translated as CASSPPGYSNQPQHF.

This clone was observed a single time. The chain employs TRBV15 and TRBJ1-5; no reliable D call. Germline values: CDR1 LNHNV, CDR2 YYDKDF (reference sequence). The CDR3 totals 12 residues. Trimming left V 0 bases short and J 7 bases short, with 4 bases between. DNA for the CDR3: TGTGCCACCAGCAGAGATCAACAGCCCCAGCATTTT. As protein: CATSRDQQPQHF.

This chain links TRBV19 with TRBJ1-6, with 10 bases that match TRBD1. Trimming removed 8 bases from V and 6 bases from J; junction bases left unmatched: 4. The CDR3 has 14 residues. Germline CDR1 reads LNHDA; CDR2 reads SQIVND (reference sequence). The CDR3 DNA reads as TGTGCCAGTCTTGACAGGGGGCGTAATTCACCCCTCCACTTT. Its translation: CASLDRGRNSPLHF.